This T cell receptor beta chain was identified during a study of blood T cell repertoires in COVID-19. The wider study: Samples came from the United States, Italy and Spain, spanning acute and convalescent COVID-19.

Data came from immunoSEQ multiplex PCR; TCRdb stores just in-frame clones and leaves some out. The repertoire holds a few hundred thousand clones, 87% seen once, with 10% in the top ten. The V and J ends lost 0 bases and 3 bases, in that order; junction bases with no gene match: 6. The length of the CDR3 is 16 residues. Germline-derived CDR1 and CDR2 are SGHDN and FVKESK. Sequenced sample: PBMCs or T cells enriched from blood (not recorded which). The V and J genes are TRBV14 and TRBJ2-7, with 9 bases identical to TRBD1. This clonotype was sampled from a woman in her 50s who had recovered from COVID-19. The CDR3 DNA sequence: TGTGCCAGCAGCCAAGATCCCGGGACAGGGTTCTACGAGCAGTACTTC. Amino acids: CASSQDPGTGFYEQYF. The whole variable domain, filled in from reference TRBV14 and TRBJ2-7, reads EAGVTQFPSHSVIEKGQTVTLRCDPISGHDNLYWYRRVMGKEIKFLLHFVKESKQDESGMPNNRFLAERTGGTYSTLKVQPAELEDSGVYFCASSQDPGTGFYEQYFGPGTRLTVT.